Below, one T cell receptor beta chain is given with its context. What it binds is unknown. Clones were sequenced by immunoSEQ multiplex PCR, and TCRdb holds only the in-frame ones, with some missing. This sample has approximately 170,000 clones; over 80% occur once, and the top ten carry around 2.4%. The data are from a study of cytomegalovirus exposure and HLA in healthy donors. Overall study results and limits: Most TCR sequences showed up rarely, but some public TCRs showed up in many donors. The tendency of first-cohort TCR clusters to co-occur in the roughly 120 validation repertoires was the finding of a later analysis. For cytomegalovirus status, the classifier reportedly gave diagnoses with high specificity and sensitivity.

Trimming removed 3 bases from V and 5 bases from J, with 17 bases in between. The CDR3 loop spans 15 amino acids. In germline, CDR1 is KGHSH, CDR2 LQKENI. The J gene is TRBJ2-7, the V gene TRBV18; TRBD1 might be the D (6 bases). Sequenced: PBMCs. The TCR sequence derives from a man aged 25 to 45 in good health and CMV-seropositive. CDR3 loop: CASSPLAGASNEQYF. CDR3 coding DNA: TGTGCCAGCTCACCCTTGGCAGGGGCCAGTAACGAGCAGTACTTC. The full variable domain, in which reference TRBV18 and TRBJ2-7 provide the parts outside the CDR3, is NAGVMQNPRHLVRRRGQEARLRCSPMKGHSHVYWYRQLPEEGLKFMVYLQKENIIDESGMPKERFSAEFPKEGPSILRIQQVVRGDSAAYFCASSPLAGASNEQYFGPGTRLTVT.